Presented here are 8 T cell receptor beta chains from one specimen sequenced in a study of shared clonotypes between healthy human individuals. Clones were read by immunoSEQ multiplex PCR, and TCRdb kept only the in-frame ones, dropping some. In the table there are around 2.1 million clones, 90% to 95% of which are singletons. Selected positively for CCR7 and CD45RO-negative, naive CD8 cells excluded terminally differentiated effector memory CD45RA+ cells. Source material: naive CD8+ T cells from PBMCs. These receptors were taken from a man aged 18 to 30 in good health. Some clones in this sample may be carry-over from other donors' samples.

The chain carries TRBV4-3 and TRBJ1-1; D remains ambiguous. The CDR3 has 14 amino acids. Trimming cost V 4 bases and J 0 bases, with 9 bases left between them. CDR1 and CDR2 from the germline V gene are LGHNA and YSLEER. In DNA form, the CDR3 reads TGCGCCAGCAGCCCCAGCGGGGTGAACACTGAAGCTTTCTTT. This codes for CASSPSGVNTEAFF.

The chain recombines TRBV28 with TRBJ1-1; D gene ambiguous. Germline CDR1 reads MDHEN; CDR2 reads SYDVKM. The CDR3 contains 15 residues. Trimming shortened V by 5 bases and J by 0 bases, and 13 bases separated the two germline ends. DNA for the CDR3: TGTGCCAGCAGTCAACAGACAAGGATGAACACTGAAGCTTTCTTT. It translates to CASSQQTRMNTEAFF.

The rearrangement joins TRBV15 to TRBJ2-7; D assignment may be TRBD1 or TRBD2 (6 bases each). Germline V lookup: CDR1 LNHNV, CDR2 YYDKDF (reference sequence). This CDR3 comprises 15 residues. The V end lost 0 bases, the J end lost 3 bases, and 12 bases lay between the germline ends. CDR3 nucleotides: TGTGCCACCAGCAGAGATTCGGGGGCGATCTACGAGCAGTACTTC. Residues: CATSRDSGAIYEQYF.

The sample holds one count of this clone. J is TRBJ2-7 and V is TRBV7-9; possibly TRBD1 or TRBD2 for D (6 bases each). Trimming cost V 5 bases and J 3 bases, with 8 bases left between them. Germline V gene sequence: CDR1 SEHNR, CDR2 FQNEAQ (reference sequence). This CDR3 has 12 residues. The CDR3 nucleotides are TGTGCCAGCAGCGAGGGGGGCTACGAGCAGTACTTC. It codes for CASSEGGYEQYF. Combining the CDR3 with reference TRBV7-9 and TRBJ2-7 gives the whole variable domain DTGVSQNPRHKITKRGQNVTFRCDPISEHNRLYWYRQTLGQGPEFLTYFQNEAQLEKSRLLSDRFSAERPKGSFSTLEIQRTEQGDSAMYLCASSEGGYEQYFGPGTRLTVT.

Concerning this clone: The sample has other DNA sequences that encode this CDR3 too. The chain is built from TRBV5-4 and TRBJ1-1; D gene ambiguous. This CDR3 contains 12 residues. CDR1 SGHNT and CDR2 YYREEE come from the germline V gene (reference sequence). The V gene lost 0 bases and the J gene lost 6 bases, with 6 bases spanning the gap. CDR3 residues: CASSLGVSEAFF. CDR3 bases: TGTGCCAGCAGCTTGGGTGTCTCTGAAGCTTTCTTT.

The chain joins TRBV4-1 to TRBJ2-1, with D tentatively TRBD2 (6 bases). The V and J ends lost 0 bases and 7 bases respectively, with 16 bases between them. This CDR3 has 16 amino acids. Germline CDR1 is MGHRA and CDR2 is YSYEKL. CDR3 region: CASSQDWGSGLNEQFF. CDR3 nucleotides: TGCGCCAGCAGCCAAGATTGGGGTAGCGGTCTGAATGAGCAGTTCTTC.

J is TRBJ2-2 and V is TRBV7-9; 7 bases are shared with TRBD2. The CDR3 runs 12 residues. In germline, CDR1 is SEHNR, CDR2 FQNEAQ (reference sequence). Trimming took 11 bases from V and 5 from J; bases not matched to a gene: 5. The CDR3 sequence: CAGREETGELFF. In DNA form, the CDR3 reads TGTGCCGGCCGGGAGGAGACCGGGGAGCTGTTTTTT.

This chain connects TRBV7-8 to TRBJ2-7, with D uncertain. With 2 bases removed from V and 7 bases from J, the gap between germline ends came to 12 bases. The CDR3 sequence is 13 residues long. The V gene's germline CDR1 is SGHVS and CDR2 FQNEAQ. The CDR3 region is CASSLFGRNEQYF. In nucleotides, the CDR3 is TGTGCCAGCAGCTTATTCGGCAGGAATGAGCAGTACTTC.